This TCR beta chain is from a study of identical twins. Trimming cost V 6 bases and J 1 base, with 10 bases left between them. This CDR3 is built from 13 residues. Germline V lookup: CDR1 DFQATT, CDR2 SNEGSKA (reference sequence). TCRdb called the 5' RACE reads again in MiXCR, with one record for every CDR3 protein. The data hold hundreds of thousands of distinct CDR3 sequences, with 20% to 25% observed a single time. This clonotype was seen a few times. These data are also associated with another study on T cells expressing NK-cell markers.

The sequence was obtained from a woman under 30 in good health. V gene TRBV20-1 combines with J gene TRBJ2-1, with D unresolved. Sequencing was carried out using CD4+ T cells sorted from blood. The CDR3 spells CSAVPNSYNEQFF. The CDR3 DNA reads TGCAGTGCGGTACCTAATTCCTACAATGAGCAGTTCTTC.